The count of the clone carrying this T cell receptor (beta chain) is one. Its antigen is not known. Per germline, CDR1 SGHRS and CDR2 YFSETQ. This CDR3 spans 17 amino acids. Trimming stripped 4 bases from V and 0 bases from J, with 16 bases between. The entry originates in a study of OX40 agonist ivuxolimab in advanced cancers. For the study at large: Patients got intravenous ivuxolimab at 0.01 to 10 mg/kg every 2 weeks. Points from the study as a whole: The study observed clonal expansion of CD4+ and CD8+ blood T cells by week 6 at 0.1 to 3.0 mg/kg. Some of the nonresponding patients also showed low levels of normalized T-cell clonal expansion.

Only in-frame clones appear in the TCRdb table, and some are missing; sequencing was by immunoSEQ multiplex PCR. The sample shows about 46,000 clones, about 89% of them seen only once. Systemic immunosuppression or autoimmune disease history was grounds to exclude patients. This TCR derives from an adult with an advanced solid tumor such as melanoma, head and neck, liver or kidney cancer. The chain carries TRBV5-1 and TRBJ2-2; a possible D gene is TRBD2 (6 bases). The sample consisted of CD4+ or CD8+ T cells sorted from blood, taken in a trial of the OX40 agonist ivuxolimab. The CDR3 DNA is TGCGCCAGCAGCCCCCTGTCCCGACTAGCGAACACCGGGGAGCTGTTTTTT. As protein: CASSPLSRLANTGELFF.